A selection of T cell receptor beta chains follows, all from one sample in a study of blood T cell repertoires in COVID-19. TCRdb's copy holds only in-frame clones and misses some; the assay was immunoSEQ multiplex PCR. In the table there are about 160,000 clones, over 85% of which are singletons. Material: peripheral blood. These receptors were collected from a woman in her 50s with acute or convalescent COVID-19. CDR3s include the opening cysteine and the closing phenylalanine or tryptophan. Fields, in order: D gene, clone size, V gene, J gene, CDR3 protein, CDR3 DNA. The D gene is left open where the match is weak. Some rows mark clone size as missing; the rest say once, few, many or name a class of expanded clone.

d_call: .
clone_size: .
v_call: TRBV6-1
j_call: TRBJ1-4
cdr3_aa: CASSEDSWQGKEKLFF
cdr3_nt: TGTGCCAGCAGTGAGGACTCTTGGCAGGGGAAGGAAAAACTGTTTTTT

d_call: .
clone_size: .
v_call: TRBV20-1
j_call: TRBJ2-1
cdr3_aa: CSASRSSYNEQFF
cdr3_nt: TGCAGTGCTAGTAGGAGTTCCTACAATGAGCAGTTCTTC

d_call: TRBD1
clone_size: .
v_call: TRBV7-9
j_call: TRBJ1-5
cdr3_aa: CASSLGDRDNQPQHF
cdr3_nt: TGTGCCAGCAGCTTAGGGGACAGGGACAATCAGCCCCAGCATTTT

d_call: .
clone_size: .
v_call: TRBV4-2
j_call: TRBJ1-6
cdr3_aa: CASSQEDSINSPLHF
cdr3_nt: TGTGCCAGCAGCCAAGAGGACAGTATCAATTCACCCCTCCACTTT

d_call: TRBD2
clone_size: .
v_call: TRBV19
j_call: TRBJ2-7
cdr3_aa: CASSWGTAGGPREQYF
cdr3_nt: TGTGCCAGTAGTTGGGGGACCGCGGGAGGGCCGCGGGAGCAGTACTTC

d_call: .
clone_size: .
v_call: TRBV3-1/TRBV3-2
j_call: TRBJ2-3
cdr3_aa: CASSQQGRAVSDTQYF
cdr3_nt: TGTGCCAGCAGCCAGCAGGGCCGGGCAGTATCAGATACGCAGTATTTT

d_call: .
clone_size: .
v_call: TRBV15
j_call: TRBJ2-3
cdr3_aa: CATSAGGTDTQYF
cdr3_nt: TGTGCCACCAGCGCAGGTGGCACAGATACGCAGTATTTT

d_call: .
clone_size: .
v_call: TRBV11-3
j_call: TRBJ2-1
cdr3_aa: CASSRDSTRNEQFF
cdr3_nt: TGTGCCAGCAGCCGGGACTCCACCAGGAATGAGCAGTTCTTC

d_call: .
clone_size: .
v_call: TRBV3-1/TRBV3-2
j_call: TRBJ1-3
cdr3_aa: CASSTDSGNTIYF
cdr3_nt: TGTGCCAGCAGCACAGACTCTGGAAACACCATATATTTT

d_call: TRBD1
clone_size: .
v_call: TRBV6-5
j_call: TRBJ1-6
cdr3_aa: CASRRDRGGNSPLHF
cdr3_nt: TGTGCCAGCAGGCGGGACAGGGGTGGTAATTCACCCCTCCACTTT

d_call: TRBD1
clone_size: .
v_call: TRBV6-5
j_call: TRBJ2-7
cdr3_aa: CASRLDRVGEQYF
cdr3_nt: TGTGCCAGCAGGTTGGACAGGGTTGGCGAGCAGTACTTC

d_call: TRBD1
clone_size: .
v_call: TRBV9
j_call: TRBJ1-1
cdr3_aa: CASSEPTGVNTEAFF
cdr3_nt: TGTGCCAGCAGCGAACCGACAGGGGTGAACACTGAAGCTTTCTTT

d_call: TRBD1
clone_size: .
v_call: TRBV29-1
j_call: TRBJ2-1
cdr3_aa: CSVEGQGSSYNEQFF
cdr3_nt: TGCAGCGTTGAAGGACAGGGCAGCTCCTACAATGAGCAGTTCTTC

d_call: TRBD2
clone_size: .
v_call: TRBV7-8
j_call: TRBJ2-6
cdr3_aa: CASSLAGAGGSGANVLTF
cdr3_nt: TGTGCCAGCAGCTTAGCGGGAGCGGGAGGGTCTGGGGCCAACGTCCTGACTTTC

d_call: .
clone_size: .
v_call: TRBV12-3/TRBV12-4
j_call: TRBJ1-2
cdr3_aa: CASSYNSGYTF
cdr3_nt: TGTGCCAGCAGTTATAACTCTGGCTACACCTTC

d_call: .
clone_size: .
v_call: TRBV30
j_call: TRBJ1-1
cdr3_aa: CAWTDLLKTRTEAFF
cdr3_nt: TGTGCCTGGACTGACCTTTTGAAGACGAGGACTGAAGCTTTCTTT

d_call: TRBD1
clone_size: .
v_call: TRBV14
j_call: TRBJ2-7
cdr3_aa: CASSKGQGSYEQYF
cdr3_nt: TGTGCCAGCAGCAAGGGACAGGGCTCCTACGAGCAGTACTTC

d_call: TRBD2
clone_size: few
v_call: TRBV15
j_call: TRBJ2-3
cdr3_aa: CATSGGGLAYTDTQYF
cdr3_nt: TGTGCCACCAGCGGAGGGGGACTAGCGTACACAGATACGCAGTATTTT

d_call: TRBD2
clone_size: .
v_call: TRBV5-6
j_call: TRBJ2-7
cdr3_aa: CASSSPLAGDPYEQYF
cdr3_nt: TGTGCCAGCAGCTCACCACTAGCGGGCGACCCGTACGAGCAGTACTTC

d_call: TRBD1
clone_size: .
v_call: TRBV19
j_call: TRBJ1-5
cdr3_aa: CASRPGQGFQPQHF
cdr3_nt: TGTGCCAGTAGACCGGGACAGGGATTTCAGCCCCAGCATTTT

d_call: .
clone_size: .
v_call: TRBV20-1
j_call: TRBJ1-5
cdr3_aa: CSASSGDVNQPQHF
cdr3_nt: TGCAGTGCTAGTTCAGGGGATGTCAATCAGCCCCAGCATTTT

d_call: TRBD1
clone_size: few
v_call: TRBV10-3
j_call: TRBJ1-1
cdr3_aa: CAIRGTENTEAFF
cdr3_nt: TGTGCCATCAGGGGGACAGAGAACACTGAAGCTTTCTTT

d_call: .
clone_size: once
v_call: TRBV27
j_call: TRBJ2-3
cdr3_aa: CASSFHGGTSTDTQYF
cdr3_nt: TGTGCCAGCAGTTTCCATGGGGGGACCAGCACAGATACGCAGTATTTT